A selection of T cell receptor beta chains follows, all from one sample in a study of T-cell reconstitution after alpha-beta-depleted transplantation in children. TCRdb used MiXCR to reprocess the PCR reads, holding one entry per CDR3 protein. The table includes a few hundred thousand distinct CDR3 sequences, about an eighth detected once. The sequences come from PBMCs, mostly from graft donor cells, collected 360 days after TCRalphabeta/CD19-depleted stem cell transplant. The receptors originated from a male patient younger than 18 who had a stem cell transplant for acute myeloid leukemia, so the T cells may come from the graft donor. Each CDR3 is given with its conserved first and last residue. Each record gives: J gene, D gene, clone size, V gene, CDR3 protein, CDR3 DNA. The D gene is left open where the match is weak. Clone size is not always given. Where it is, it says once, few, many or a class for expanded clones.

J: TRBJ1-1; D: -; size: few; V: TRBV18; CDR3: CASSRGEGGSRATEAFF; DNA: TGTGCCAGCTCACGGGGAGAGGGTGGTTCCCGTGCCACTGAAGCTTTCTTT
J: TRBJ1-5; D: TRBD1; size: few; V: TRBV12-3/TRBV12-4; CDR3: CASNPGGGLNQPQHF; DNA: TGTGCCAGCAACCCAGGGGGAGGGCTCAATCAGCCCCAGCATTTT
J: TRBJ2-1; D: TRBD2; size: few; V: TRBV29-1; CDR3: CSVELGGLAGVGTSNEQFF; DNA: TGCAGCGTTGAATTAGGGGGACTAGCGGGAGTGGGCACAAGCAATGAGCAGTTCTTC
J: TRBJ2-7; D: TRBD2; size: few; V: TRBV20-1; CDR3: CSARDQASGIIYEQYF; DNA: TGCAGTGCTAGAGATCAGGCTAGCGGGATTATCTACGAGCAGTACTTC
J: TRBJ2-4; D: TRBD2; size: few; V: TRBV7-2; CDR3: CASSLRLAGGTGNIQYF; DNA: TGTGCCAGCAGCTTGCGACTAGCGGGAGGGACGGGAAACATTCAGTACTTC
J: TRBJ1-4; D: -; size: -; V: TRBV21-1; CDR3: CASSHRRFKEKLFF; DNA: TGTGCCAGCAGCCACAGACGCTTCAAGGAAAAACTGTTTTTT
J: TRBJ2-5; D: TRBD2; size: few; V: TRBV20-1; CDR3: CSASSSGSGGETQYF; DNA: TGCAGTGCCTCGAGTAGCGGGAGTGGGGGAGAGACCCAGTACTTC
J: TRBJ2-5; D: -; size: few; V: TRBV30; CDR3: CAWSVTGTPESETQYF; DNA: TGTGCCTGGAGTGTCACCGGGACTCCGGAATCGGAGACCCAGTACTTC
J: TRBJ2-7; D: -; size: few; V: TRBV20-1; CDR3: CSARGRIGASGQGVYEQYF; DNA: TGCAGTGCTAGGGGGCGTATAGGGGCTAGCGGACAGGGAGTCTACGAGCAGTACTTC
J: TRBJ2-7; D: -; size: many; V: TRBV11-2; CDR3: CASSLVPMGTGLYEQYF; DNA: TGTGCCAGCAGCTTAGTCCCTATGGGGACCGGTCTCTACGAGCAGTACTTC
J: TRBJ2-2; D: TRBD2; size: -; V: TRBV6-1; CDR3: CASSRPVLREGQITGELFF; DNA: TGTGCCAGCAGCCGCCCTGTACTGCGGGAGGGCCAAATAACCGGGGAGCTGTTTTTT
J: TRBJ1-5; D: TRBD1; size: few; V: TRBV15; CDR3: CATSRDPGQGSFGQPQHF; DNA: TGTGCCACCAGCAGAGATCCTGGACAGGGTTCCTTCGGGCAGCCCCAGCATTTT
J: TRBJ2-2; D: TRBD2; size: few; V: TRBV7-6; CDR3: CASSLVKSGSRTGELFF; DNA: TGTGCCAGCAGCTTAGTCAAAAGCGGGAGTCGGACCGGGGAGCTGTTTTTT